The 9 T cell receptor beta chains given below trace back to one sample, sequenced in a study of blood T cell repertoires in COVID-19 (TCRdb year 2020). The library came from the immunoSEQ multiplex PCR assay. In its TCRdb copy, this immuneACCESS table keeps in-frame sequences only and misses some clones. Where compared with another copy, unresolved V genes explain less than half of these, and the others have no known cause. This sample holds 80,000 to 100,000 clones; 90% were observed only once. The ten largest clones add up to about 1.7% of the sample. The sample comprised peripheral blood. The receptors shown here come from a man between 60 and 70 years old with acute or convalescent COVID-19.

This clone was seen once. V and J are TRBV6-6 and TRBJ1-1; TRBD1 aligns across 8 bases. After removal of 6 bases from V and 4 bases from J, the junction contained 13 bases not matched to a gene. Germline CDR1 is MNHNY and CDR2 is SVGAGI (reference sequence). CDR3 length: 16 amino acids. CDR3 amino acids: CASSPGGRGPVTEAFF. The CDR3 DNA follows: TGTGCCAGCAGCCCCGGGGGCAGGGGGCCTGTCACTGAAGCTTTCTTT.

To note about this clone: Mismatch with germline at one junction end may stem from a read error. Here the CDR3 reads CSVVRTETF. CDR3 DNA sequence: TGCAGCGTTGTAAGGACAGAGACGTTT. V is TRBV29-1 and J is TRBJ1-1; weak D call: TRBD1 (6 bases). Germline V gene data show CDR1 as SQVTM and CDR2 as ANQGSEA. CDR3 size: 9 residues.

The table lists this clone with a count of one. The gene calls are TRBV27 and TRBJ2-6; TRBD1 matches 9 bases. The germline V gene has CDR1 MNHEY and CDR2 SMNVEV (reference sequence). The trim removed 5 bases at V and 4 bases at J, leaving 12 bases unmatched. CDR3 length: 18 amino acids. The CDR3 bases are TGTGCCAGCAGTCCCTCTCCGGGACAGGGAGCCGGGGCCAACGTCCTGACTTTC. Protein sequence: CASSPSPGQGAGANVLTF.

The CDR3 nucleotides read TGTGCCAGCAGCCTCTCCAGGGGGCTTAATCGCTACACCTTC. It encodes CASSLSRGLNRYTF. The rearrangement links TRBV2 to TRBJ1-2; 8 nucleotides match TRBD1. V gave up 6 bases and J gave up 9 bases; unmatched junction bases: 12. In germline, CDR1 is SNHLY, CDR2 FYNNEI. The CDR3 covers 14 residues.

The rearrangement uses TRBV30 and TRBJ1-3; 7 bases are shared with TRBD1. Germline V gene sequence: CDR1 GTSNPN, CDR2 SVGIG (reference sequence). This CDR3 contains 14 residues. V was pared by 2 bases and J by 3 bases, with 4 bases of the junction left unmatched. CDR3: CAWSRTGVGNTIYF. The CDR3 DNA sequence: TGTGCCTGGAGTCGCACAGGGGTTGGAAACACCATATATTTT.

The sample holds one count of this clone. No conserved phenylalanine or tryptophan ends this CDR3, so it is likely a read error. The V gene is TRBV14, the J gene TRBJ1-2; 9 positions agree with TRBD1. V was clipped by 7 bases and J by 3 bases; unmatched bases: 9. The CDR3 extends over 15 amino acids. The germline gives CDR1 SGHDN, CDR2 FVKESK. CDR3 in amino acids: CASTRLGQGDYGYTL. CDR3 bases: TGTGCCAGCACCCGATTGGGACAGGGCGACTATGGCTACACCCTC.

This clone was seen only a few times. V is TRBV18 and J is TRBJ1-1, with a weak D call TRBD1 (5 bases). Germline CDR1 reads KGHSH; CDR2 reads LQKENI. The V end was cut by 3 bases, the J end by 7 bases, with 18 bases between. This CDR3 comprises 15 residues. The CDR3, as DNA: TGTGCCAGCTCACCGCCGGGGAGGGACCATAGTGAAGCTTTCTTT. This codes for CASSPPGRDHSEAFF.

The CDR3 is CASAGQGTYEQYF. The CDR3 bases are TGTGCCAGCGCTGGACAGGGTACCTACGAGCAGTACTTC. This chain connects TRBV19 to TRBJ2-7; 8 bases match TRBD1. Germline values: CDR1 LNHDA, CDR2 SQIVND (reference sequence). With 9 bases clipped from V and 2 bases from J, the junction kept 6 bases outside the gene matches. This CDR3 comprises 13 residues.

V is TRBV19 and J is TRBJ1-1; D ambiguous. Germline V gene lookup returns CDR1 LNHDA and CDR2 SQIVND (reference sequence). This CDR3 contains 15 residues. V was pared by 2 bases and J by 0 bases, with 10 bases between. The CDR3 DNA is TGTGCCAGTAGTATAACAGACCTGCTGAACACTGAAGCTTTCTTT. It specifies CASSITDLLNTEAFF.